The T cell receptor (beta chain) described here comes from a study of T cell repertoires in cytomegalovirus infection. Study-wide findings and caveats: Clonotype analysis showed dominance of the ex vivo response by HLA-C-restricted CMV-specific TCR beta clonotypes.

Worth noting for this clonotype: As yet, its antigen is unknown. This may be a read error, as it is one base from a much larger clone. The missing conserved phenylalanine or tryptophan at the end of this CDR3 makes a read error likely.

TCRdb itself ran the reads through MiXCR, one entry per CDR3 protein. This table holds fewer than 250,000 distinct CDR3 sequences, approximately 13% found once. V lost 6 bases to trimming and J lost 9 bases, with 15 bases between them. The length of the CDR3 is 13 residues. The TCR comes from a human donor in good health (CMV status not recorded). Some clones in this sample may be carry-over from other donors' samples. The sample taken for sequencing was PBMCs. This chain links TRBV12-3 or TRBV12-4 with TRBJ1-5; D is ambiguous. This CDR3 is CASSPIFPGPQHL. The CDR3 DNA reads as TGTGCCAGCAGCCCAATTTTCCCGGGGCCCCAGCATTTG.